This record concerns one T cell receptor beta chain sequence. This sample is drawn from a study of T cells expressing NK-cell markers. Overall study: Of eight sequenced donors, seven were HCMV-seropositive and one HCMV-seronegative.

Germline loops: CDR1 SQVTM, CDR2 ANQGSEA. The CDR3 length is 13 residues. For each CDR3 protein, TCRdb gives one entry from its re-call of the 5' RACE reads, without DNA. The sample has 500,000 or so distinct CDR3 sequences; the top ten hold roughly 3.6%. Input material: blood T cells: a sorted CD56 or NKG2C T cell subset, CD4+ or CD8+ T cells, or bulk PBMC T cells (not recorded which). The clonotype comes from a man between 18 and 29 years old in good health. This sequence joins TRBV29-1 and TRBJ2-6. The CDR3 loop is CSAQVSGANVLTF.